Sequencing of this TCR beta chain was carried out in a study of T cell clones after liver transplantation. Study-level background: Post-transplant blood was tracked for graft-donor-reactive T cell clones identified in a pre-transplant mixed lymphocyte reaction. Pre-transplant mixed lymphocyte reactions yielded third-party-reactive TCRbeta sequences as comparators for graft-donor-reactive sequences.

Study-level results: A larger donor-reactive than third-party decline suggested partial antigen-specific deletion. In two subjects, few donor cells limited the measurable donor-reactive repertoire.

CDR3 size: 13 residues. The ends were cut back, 6 bases at V and 5 bases at J, with 13 bases in the middle. The V gene's germline CDR1 is KGHSH and CDR2 LQKENI. Details on this clone: Its matching antigen is unknown.

Method: immunoSEQ multiplex PCR; TCRdb's copy keeps in-frame clones and lacks some. This repertoire shows about 74,000 clones, under 90% found once; its top ten account for approximately 0.6%. The rearrangement uses TRBV18 and TRBJ2-5; possible D gene TRBD1, 6 bases. The TCR was taken from a human donor who received a liver transplant. Sequencing used CD4+ T cells from blood, obtained before liver transplant. In nucleotides, the CDR3 is TGTGCCAGCTCTCCGACAGGCGGGGAGACCCAGTACTTC. It codes for CASSPTGGETQYF.